This entry lists 23 T cell receptor beta chains sequenced from one sample in a study of T cells in tumors and immune-related adverse events. The method was immunoSEQ multiplex PCR; TCRdb's version includes in-frame clones alone and lacks a portion of them. The sample yields thousands of clones, 82% seen once. The input for sequencing was skin tissue, taken from a patient treated with anti-PD-1 therapy. These receptors all stem from a female donor with metastatic renal cell carcinoma.

This chain connects TRBV5-1 to TRBJ2-5, with 8 nucleotides matching TRBD1. The CDR3 has 15 residues. CDR1 SGHRS and CDR2 YFSETQ come from the germline V gene. Losses at the gene ends were 3 bases for V and 7 bases for J; bases not matched to a gene: 11. CDR3 protein: CASSSVTGEEGTQYF. CDR3 DNA sequence: TGCGCCAGCAGCTCTGTGACAGGGGAAGAGGGGACCCAGTACTTC.

The chain recombines TRBV13 with TRBJ2-7, with 15 bases aligning to TRBD2. This CDR3 has 15 amino acids. Germline values: CDR1 PRHDT, CDR2 FYEKMQ (reference sequence). V lost 4 bases and J lost 6; bases outside the gene matches: 4. Here the CDR3 reads CASSSGLAGGREQYF. Here the CDR3 DNA reads TGTGCCAGCAGCTCCGGACTAGCGGGGGGGCGCGAGCAGTACTTC.

The V call is TRBV28, the J call TRBJ1-4; D gene unclear. The CDR3 is 16 amino acids. Trimming pared 2 bases from V and 10 bases from J, leaving 20 bases between. The germline V gene encodes CDR1 MDHEN and CDR2 SYDVKM. The CDR3 sequence: CASSLRALPTIGKLFF. In DNA form, the CDR3 reads TGTGCCAGCAGTTTAAGGGCCCTTCCCACTATAGGAAAACTGTTTTTT.

The CDR3 DNA reads as TGTGCCAGCAGCTTTAGCGGGGCGGCTTTCTTT. Encoded protein: CASSFSGAAFF. The V gene is TRBV11-3, the J gene TRBJ1-1; TRBD1 might be the D (5 bases). The germline V gene encodes CDR1 SGHNT and CDR2 YENEEA. This CDR3 region has 11 residues. V was shortened by 3 bases and J by 11 bases, with 10 bases between the two germline ends. Drawing the rest from reference TRBV11-3 and TRBJ1-1, the complete variable domain is EAGVVQSPRYKIIEKKQPVAFWCNPISGHNTLYWYLQNLGQGPELLIRYENEEAVDDSQLPKDRFSAERLKGVDSTLKIQPAELGDSAVYLCASSFSGAAFFGQGTRLTVV.

The V gene is TRBV5-5, the J gene TRBJ2-1; D perhaps matches TRBD2 (6 bases). The CDR3 has 12 residues. Trimming took off 5 bases at V and 8 bases at J, with 11 bases between the two ends. Germline V lookup: CDR1 SGHKS, CDR2 YYEKEE (reference sequence). DNA for the CDR3: TGTGCCAGCAGACGTTCGGGGGATGAGCAGTTCTTC. It encodes CASRRSGDEQFF.

This clone was observed once. This chain joins TRBV10-3 and TRBJ2-3; 9 bases line up with TRBD1. The V gene end was trimmed by 2 bases and the J gene end by 5 bases; junction bases not matched to a gene: 5. This CDR3 has 15 amino acids. From germline, CDR1 is ENHRY and CDR2 SYGVKD. The CDR3 spells CAISEGQGREDTQYF. The CDR3 nucleotides are TGTGCCATCAGTGAGGGACAGGGGAGGGAAGATACGCAGTATTTT.

A few counts support this clone. CDR3 sequence: CATSPRLGAGSNEQFF. The CDR3 DNA is TGTGCCACCAGCCCCCGTCTGGGGGCCGGCAGCAATGAGCAGTTCTTC. This sequence joins TRBV15 and TRBJ2-1; weak D call: TRBD1 (6 bases). The V and J ends lost 5 bases and 6 bases respectively, with 20 bases between them. CDR3 length: 16 amino acids. Germline CDR1 LNHNV, CDR2 YYDKDF (reference sequence).

This sequence joins TRBV5-6 and TRBJ1-5; 10 bases line up with TRBD1. Germline CDR1 and CDR2: SGHDT and YYEEEE. V lost 5 bases, J lost 5 bases, and 4 bases stayed unmatched. There are 14 residues in the CDR3. The CDR3 loop is CASRRQGADQPQHF. DNA of the CDR3: TGTGCCAGCAGGAGACAGGGGGCGGATCAGCCCCAGCATTTT.

V gene TRBV5-6 combines with J gene TRBJ2-5; D ambiguous. Germline lookup yields CDR1 SGHDT and CDR2 YYEEEE. This CDR3 spans 11 amino acids. V was trimmed by 1 base and J by 5 bases, leaving 3 bases between them. The DNA for the CDR3 is TGTGCCAGCAGCTTGAGGGAGACCCAGTACTTC. Amino acids: CASSLRETQYF.

The gene calls are TRBV2 and TRBJ1-4; maybe TRBD1 (6 bases). The CDR3 extends over 14 amino acids. Germline values: CDR1 SNHLY, CDR2 FYNNEI. Deletions cut 1 base from V and 7 bases from J, with 10 bases between. This CDR3 reads CASSEGGAGEKLFF. CDR3 DNA: TGTGCCAGCAGTGAAGGGGGGGCTGGTGAAAAACTGTTTTTT.

The chain couples TRBV7-9 to TRBJ2-7; D is unresolved. Trimming removed 2 bases from V and 2 bases from J, with 7 bases in between. The germline V gene has CDR1 SEHNR and CDR2 FQNEAQ (reference sequence). CDR3 length: 13 amino acids. The CDR3 loop is CASSLLQAYEQYF. CDR3 in DNA: TGTGCCAGCAGCTTACTACAAGCCTACGAGCAGTACTTC.

The V and J genes are TRBV5-8 and TRBJ1-6, with 10 positions matching TRBD1. V lost 2 bases to trimming and J lost 10 bases; unmatched junction nucleotides: 9. The CDR3 consists of 16 residues. Germline CDR1 and CDR2: SGHTS and YDEGEE. This CDR3 reads CASSFISGQGSSPLHF. In DNA form, the CDR3 reads TGTGCCAGCAGCTTTATCTCGGGACAGGGGTCATCACCCCTCCACTTT. The full variable domain, completed using reference TRBV5-8 and TRBJ1-6, is EAGVTQSPTHLIKTRGQQATLRCSPISGHTSVYWYQQALGLGLQFLLWYDEGEERNRGNFPPRFSGRQFPNYSSELNVNALELEDSALYLCASSFISGQGSSPLHFGNGTRLTVT.

The table lists this clone with a few counts. J is TRBJ2-2 and V is TRBV11-2; no clear D gene. This CDR3 has 12 residues. Looked up from germline, CDR1 is SGHAT and CDR2 is FQNNGV. V shed 5 bases and J shed 6 bases, with 7 bases lying between them. CDR3 coding DNA: TGTGCCAGCAGCCCCCTGCCCGGGGAGCTGTTTTTT. This gives the protein CASSPLPGELFF.

The chain has TRBV19 and TRBJ2-5, with TRBD1 identical over 11 bases. Trimming took 7 bases from V and 4 from J; bases not matched to a gene: 8. CDR1 LNHDA and CDR2 SQIVND come from the germline V gene (reference sequence). CDR3 length: 15 residues. The CDR3 sequence: CASTHTGTGGETQYF. In DNA, the CDR3 is TGTGCCAGTACTCACACCGGGACAGGGGGAGAGACCCAGTACTTC.

CDR3 protein: CASSQDGPEGGYDTQYF. CDR3 sequence (DNA): TGTGCCAGCAGCCAAGACGGTCCCGAGGGAGGGTATGATACGCAGTATTTT. The chain recombines TRBV4-2 with TRBJ2-3; 7 nucleotides align to TRBD2. The CDR3 extends over 17 amino acids. V was clipped by 0 bases and J by 6 bases; unmatched bases: 12. From germline, CDR1 is LGHNA and CDR2 YNFKEQ.

The rearrangement links TRBV11-1 to TRBJ1-2; 10 nucleotides line up with TRBD1. The V gene's germline CDR1 is SGHAT and CDR2 FQDESV (reference sequence). The V and J ends lost 5 bases and 9 bases, in that order; junction bases with no gene match: 18. The CDR3 consists of 17 residues. The CDR3 DNA reads TGTGCCAGCAGCCCTTCCGCCCGGGGACAGGGGATAAGGAGCTACACCTTC. Translating it yields CASSPSARGQGIRSYTF.

V and J are TRBV5-1 and TRBJ2-2; D is unresolved. Germline V gene data show CDR1 as SGHRS and CDR2 as YFSETQ. V was cut by 3 bases and J by 1 base, with 13 bases left in between. The CDR3 consists of 16 residues. The CDR3 DNA follows: TGCGCCAGCAGCTCATTAGAACAGCTGAACACCGGGGAGCTGTTTTTT. Its protein is CASSSLEQLNTGELFF.

The chain carries TRBV2 and TRBJ2-1; no clear D gene. There are 13 residues in the CDR3. CDR1 SNHLY and CDR2 FYNNEI come from the germline V gene. Deletions cut 5 bases from V and 0 bases from J, with 5 bases between. The CDR3 protein is CASSRGSYNEQFF. In DNA, the CDR3 is TGTGCCAGCAGTAGAGGCTCCTACAATGAGCAGTTCTTC.

DNA of the CDR3: TGCGCCAGCAGCGCCGGGACAGGGGGTGTGGAGACCCAGTACTTC. It is translated as CASSAGTGGVETQYF. V is TRBV5-1 and J is TRBJ2-5; TRBD1 agrees at 11 bases. Trimming removed 4 bases from V and 5 bases from J; junction bases left unmatched: 7. The germline V gene has CDR1 SGHRS and CDR2 YFSETQ. The CDR3 runs to 15 residues.

The rearrangement links TRBV19 to TRBJ2-2; D perhaps matches TRBD2 (5 bases). The CDR3 has 14 residues. V was cut by 3 bases and J by 3 bases, with 8 bases left in between. The germline V gene has CDR1 LNHDA and CDR2 SQIVND (reference sequence). For the CDR3, the DNA is TGTGCCAGTAGTATTGGAGCGGACACCGGGGAGCTGTTTTTT. Amino acid sequence: CASSIGADTGELFF.

The V and J genes are TRBV11-2 and TRBJ2-7, with D tentatively TRBD1 (6 bases). The ends were cut back, 6 bases at V and 5 bases at J, with 17 bases in the middle. The CDR3 covers 14 residues. Germline CDR1 is SGHAT and CDR2 is FQNNGV. The chain's CDR3 is CASSKQGPSHEQYF. CDR3 nucleotides: TGTGCCAGCAGTAAACAGGGTCCCTCTCACGAGCAGTACTTC.

This clone was seen just once. This chain links TRBV7-9 with TRBJ2-2; the D is unclear. In germline, CDR1 is SEHNR, CDR2 FQNEAQ (reference sequence). CDR3 length: 11 residues. The germline V and J ends were trimmed by 3 bases and 6 bases, with 2 bases remaining between them. CDR3 amino acids: CASSFPGELFF. The CDR3 nucleotides are TGTGCCAGCAGCTTTCCCGGGGAGCTGTTTTTT. Drawing the rest from reference TRBV7-9 and TRBJ2-2, the complete variable domain is DTGVSQNPRHKITKRGQNVTFRCDPISEHNRLYWYRQTLGQGPEFLTYFQNEAQLEKSRLLSDRFSAERPKGSFSTLEIQRTEQGDSAMYLCASSFPGELFFGEGSRLTVL.

The genes are TRBV6-4 and TRBJ2-2; D may be TRBD1 or TRBD2 (6 bases each). The germline V gene encodes CDR1 MRHNA and CDR2 SNTAGT. The V end lost 3 bases, the J end lost 7 bases, and 15 bases lay between the germline ends. The CDR3 consists of 15 residues. The CDR3 coding sequence is TGTGCCAGCAGTGAGGGGGGCGGGGTCCGCGGGGAGCTGTTTTTT. Its protein is CASSEGGGVRGELFF.